This TCR beta chain was recorded in a study of blood T cell repertoires in COVID-19. Study background: The United States, Italy and Spain were the sources of the acute and convalescent COVID-19 samples. PBMCs, B-cell-depleted T cells, or T cells were the source of the cDNA or gDNA that made up the material.

Authors' analysis steps: Estimation of nucleated cell counts was performed using reference gene primer amplification. The method was immunoSEQ multiplex PCR; TCRdb's version includes in-frame clones alone and lacks a portion of them. V and J calls and clone size are as listed in that table; D and trimming were resolved from the DNA. The sample includes roughly 250,000 clones, approximately 84% of them seen just once. J gave up 3 bases and V 2 bases, and 7 bases lay outside the gene matches. Germline V lookup: CDR1 MNHEY, CDR2 SVGAGI. CDR3 length: 16 residues. Material: peripheral blood. This rearrangement joins TRBV6-5 to TRBJ2-1; 7 bases map to TRBD1. This receptor was taken from a man aged 40-50 years with acute or convalescent COVID-19. DNA of the CDR3: TGTGCCAGCAGTTACCTCCGCCAGGGGGACTACAATGAGCAGTTCTTC. This gives the protein CASSYLRQGDYNEQFF.